What follows describes a single T cell receptor beta chain. PCR used 60 Vbeta primers and 13 Jbeta primers. This table comes from immunoSEQ multiplex PCR, and its TCRdb copy is limited to in-frame clones, with some not included. The repertoire table contains 41,000 or so clones. These data come from a study of cytomegalovirus exposure and HLA in healthy donors. Germline assignment: CDR1 SGHVS and CDR2 FQNEAQ. This CDR3 contains 11 residues. V gave up 6 bases and J gave up 3 bases, with 6 bases separating them. The sample consisted of PBMCs. The chain couples TRBV7-8 to TRBJ2-7; D not resolved. This receptor was obtained from a man in his thirties or forties in good health and CMV-seronegative. CDR3 bases: TGTGCCAGCAGGGTCGGCTACGAGCAGTACTTC. This sequence encodes CASRVGYEQYF.